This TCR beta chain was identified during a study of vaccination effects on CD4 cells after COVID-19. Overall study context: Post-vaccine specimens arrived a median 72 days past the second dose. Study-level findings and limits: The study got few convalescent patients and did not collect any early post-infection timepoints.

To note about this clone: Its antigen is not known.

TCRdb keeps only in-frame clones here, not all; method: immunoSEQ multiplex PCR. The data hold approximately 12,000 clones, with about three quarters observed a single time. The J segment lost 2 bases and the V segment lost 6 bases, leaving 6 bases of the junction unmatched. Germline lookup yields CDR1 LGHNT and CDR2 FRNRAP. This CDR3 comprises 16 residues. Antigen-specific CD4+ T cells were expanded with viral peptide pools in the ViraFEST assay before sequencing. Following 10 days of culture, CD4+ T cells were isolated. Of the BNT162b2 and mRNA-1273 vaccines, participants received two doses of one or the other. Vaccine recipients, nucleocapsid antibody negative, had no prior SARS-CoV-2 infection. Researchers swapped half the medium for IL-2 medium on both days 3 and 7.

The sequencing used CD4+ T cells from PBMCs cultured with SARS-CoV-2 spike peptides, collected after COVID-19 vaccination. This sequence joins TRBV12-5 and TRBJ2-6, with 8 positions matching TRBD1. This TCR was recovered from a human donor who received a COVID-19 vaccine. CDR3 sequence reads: CASGKTRGPGANVLTF. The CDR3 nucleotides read TGTGCTAGTGGCAAAACCAGGGGGCCTGGGGCCAACGTCCTGACTTTC.